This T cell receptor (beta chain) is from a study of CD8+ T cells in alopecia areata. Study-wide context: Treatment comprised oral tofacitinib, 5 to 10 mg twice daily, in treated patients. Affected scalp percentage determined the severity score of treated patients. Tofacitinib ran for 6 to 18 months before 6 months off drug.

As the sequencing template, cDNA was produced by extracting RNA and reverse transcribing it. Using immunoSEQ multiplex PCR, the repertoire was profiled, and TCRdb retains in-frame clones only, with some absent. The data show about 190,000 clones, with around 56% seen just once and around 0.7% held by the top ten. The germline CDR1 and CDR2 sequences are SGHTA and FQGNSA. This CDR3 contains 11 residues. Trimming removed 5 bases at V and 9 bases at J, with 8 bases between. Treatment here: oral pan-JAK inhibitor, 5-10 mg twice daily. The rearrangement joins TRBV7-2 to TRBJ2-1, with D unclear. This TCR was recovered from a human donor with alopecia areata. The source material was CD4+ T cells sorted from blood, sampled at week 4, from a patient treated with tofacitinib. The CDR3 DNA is TGTGCCAGCAGCACTTTCGGTGAGCAGTTCTTC. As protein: CASSTFGEQFF.